This T cell receptor beta chain is drawn from a study of identical twins. Study-level results: Among out-of-frame alpha sequences shared by twins, low generation probability occurred in excess. Within cord blood, abundant beta clonotypes carried fewer insertions, but memory repertoires showed no such trend. Among monozygotic twins, out-of-frame TCR alpha sharing exceeded what models predicted.

Everyone who gave samples was a healthy Caucasian. From the 5' RACE reads, TCRdb called clonotypes with MiXCR, one entry per CDR3 protein. The sample records approximately 890,000 distinct CDR3 sequences, roughly an eighth being singletons. This clonotype was recorded a few times. Its target is not known. The CDR3 length is 13 residues. Germline CDR1 MDHEN, CDR2 SYDVKM. With 5 bases removed from V and 3 bases from J, the gap between germline ends came to 11 bases. A further study also used this sample, focusing on yellow fever vaccine responses in identical twins.

This TCR was sampled from a woman aged 18-29 years in good health. V and J are TRBV28 and TRBJ2-7; a weak D match, TRBD1 (6 bases). Sample: PBMCs. The DNA of the CDR3 is TGTGCCAGCAGTCGGGACACCTTCTACGAGCAGTACGTC. This encodes CASSRDTFYEQYV.